These 16 T cell receptor beta chains were all obtained from the same sample, sequenced in a study of T cell responses to AZD1222 COVID-19 vaccine. TCRdb keeps only in-frame clones here, not all; method: immunoSEQ multiplex PCR. The table has 110,000 to 150,000 clones, under 95% seen once; the top ten hold less than 2%. Sequencing used peripheral blood, obtained 28 days after the second AZD1222 dose. Source of these receptors: an adult who received the AZD1222 COVID-19 vaccine.

This rearrangement joins TRBV18 to TRBJ2-1, with D perhaps TRBD2 (6 bases). This CDR3 spans 15 amino acids. V lost 1 base to trimming and J lost 7 bases, with 14 bases between them. Germline lookup yields CDR1 KGHSH and CDR2 LQKENI. The CDR3 here is CASSPRKAGGNEQFF. The CDR3 DNA follows: TGTGCCAGCTCACCACGGAAAGCGGGTGGGAATGAGCAGTTCTTC.

This chain uses TRBV7-2 with TRBJ2-3; TRBD1 matches 8 bases. This CDR3 spans 15 amino acids. V was pared by 5 bases and J by 1 base, with 5 bases of the junction left unmatched. CDR1 and CDR2 (germline): SGHTA, FQGNSA. The CDR3 loop is CASSPGQAGTDTQYF. The CDR3 bases are TGTGCCAGCAGCCCGGGACAGGCAGGCACAGATACGCAGTATTTT.

CDR3 amino acids: CSVFHDRVTGANVLTF. The CDR3 region has the DNA TGCAGCGTCTTCCATGACAGGGTGACTGGGGCCAACGTCCTGACTTTC. The chain joins TRBV29-1 to TRBJ2-6; 7 positions match TRBD1. From germline, CDR1 is SQVTM and CDR2 ANQGSEA. The CDR3 length is 16 residues. J lost 2 bases, V lost 6 bases, and 10 bases had no gene match. The full variable domain, completed using reference TRBV29-1 and TRBJ2-6, is SAVISQKPSRDICQRGTSLTIQCQVDSQVTMMFWYRQQPGQSLTLIATANQGSEATYESGFVIDKFPISRPNLTFSTLTVSNMSPEDSSIYLCSVFHDRVTGANVLTFGAGSRLTVL.

This chain uses TRBV29-1 with TRBJ2-7; D may be TRBD1 or TRBD2 (5 bases each). Germline values: CDR1 SQVTM, CDR2 ANQGSEA. The CDR3 consists of 13 residues. Trimming took off 7 bases at V and 0 bases at J, with 13 bases between the two ends. The CDR3 loop reads CSAMSGHSYEQYF. For the CDR3, the DNA is TGCAGCGCGATGTCGGGGCACTCCTACGAGCAGTACTTC.

This rearrangement joins TRBV2 to TRBJ1-5; unclear D gene. The CDR3 loop spans 14 amino acids. Trimming removed 4 bases at V and 0 bases at J, with 7 bases between. Germline V gene lookup returns CDR1 SNHLY and CDR2 FYNNEI. The CDR3 DNA follows: TGTGCCAGCAGTGTTCGGGATAGCAATCAGCCCCAGCATTTT. This codes for CASSVRDSNQPQHF.

The CDR3 region is CASSEGRGTEAFF. In DNA, the CDR3 is TGCGCCAGCAGTGAGGGGCGCGGCACTGAAGCTTTCTTT. The chain recombines TRBV10-2 with TRBJ1-1; D call uncertain. Germline V CDR1 and CDR2: WSHSY, SAAADI. Trimming took off 2 bases at V and 4 bases at J, with 8 bases between the two ends. The CDR3 extends over 13 amino acids.

The chain links TRBV12-3 or TRBV12-4 to TRBJ2-7, with a weak D call TRBD1 (7 bases). V was trimmed by 6 bases and J by 7 bases, leaving 16 bases between them. The CDR3 contains 13 residues. CDR3 in DNA: TGTGCCAGCAGCTCTCGGACAGGAGGGGAGCAGTACTTC. Its protein is CASSSRTGGEQYF.

The chain links TRBV18 to TRBJ1-4; 7 nucleotides agree with TRBD1. Germline V gene data show CDR1 as KGHSH and CDR2 as LQKENI. J was trimmed by 2 bases and V by 8 bases; bases with no gene match: 2. The length of the CDR3 is 13 residues. CDR3 protein: CASLGQTNEKLFF. In DNA, the CDR3 is TGTGCCAGCCTGGGACAGACTAATGAAAAACTGTTTTTT. Using reference TRBV18 and TRBJ1-4 for the parts outside the CDR3, the full variable domain is NAGVMQNPRHLVRRRGQEARLRCSPMKGHSHVYWYRQLPEEGLKFMVYLQKENIIDESGMPKERFSAEFPKEGPSILRIQQVVRGDSAAYFCASLGQTNEKLFFGSGTQLSVL.

V gene TRBV19 combines with J gene TRBJ1-4; perhaps TRBD1 as D (6 bases). The CDR3 covers 17 residues. The germline V gene encodes CDR1 LNHDA and CDR2 SQIVND (reference sequence). Trimming took 3 bases from V and 10 from J, leaving 24 bases between them. The CDR3 DNA sequence: TGTGCCAGTAGTATTCGGTACAGGGAGGGTGCAATAGTAAAACTGTTTTTT. As protein: CASSIRYREGAIVKLFF.

The CDR3 coding sequence is TGTGCCAGCTTAGACAGCGGCTACGAGCAGTACTTC. This sequence encodes CASLDSGYEQYF. The chain carries TRBV2 and TRBJ2-7, with D tentatively TRBD1 or TRBD2 (5 bases each). The V end was cut by 8 bases, the J end by 3 bases, with 11 bases between. Germline loops: CDR1 SNHLY, CDR2 FYNNEI. This CDR3 is built from 12 residues.

This chain links TRBV2 with TRBJ1-2, with D tentatively TRBD1 (6 bases). V was clipped by 0 bases and J by 1 base, with 9 bases between them. Looked up from germline, CDR1 is SNHLY and CDR2 is FYNNEI. This CDR3 has 15 residues. Written as DNA, the CDR3 is TGTGCCAGCAGTGAAGCGACAGGTTTTAACTATGGCTACACCTTC. Amino acids: CASSEATGFNYGYTF. The whole variable domain, filled in from reference TRBV2 and TRBJ1-2, reads EPEVTQTPSHQVTQMGQEVILRCVPISNHLYFYWYRQILGQKVEFLVSFYNNEISEKSEIFDDQFSVERPDGSNFTLKIRSTKLEDSAMYFCASSEATGFNYGYTFGSGTRLTVV.

This chain links TRBV12-5 with TRBJ1-6; D remains ambiguous. Germline V lookup: CDR1 LGHNT, CDR2 FRNRAP. V lost 5 bases to trimming and J lost 4 bases, with 9 bases between them. This CDR3 is built from 14 residues. CDR3 protein: CASGPGSYNSPLHF. The CDR3, as DNA: TGTGCTAGTGGTCCCGGGAGTTATAATTCACCCCTCCACTTT.

This chain joins TRBV4-2 and TRBJ2-1; D is perhaps TRBD2 (6 bases). Trimming left V 3 bases short and J 1 base short, with 13 bases between. The germline V gene encodes CDR1 LGHNA and CDR2 YNFKEQ. The CDR3 loop spans 16 amino acids. CDR3 bases: TGTGCCAGCAGCCATCTTAGCGGCATTTCCTACAATGAGCAGTTCTTC. Its translation: CASSHLSGISYNEQFF.

The table lists this clone with a count of one. The genes are TRBV5-4 and TRBJ1-4; D unresolved. The V and J ends lost 1 base and 4 bases respectively, with 5 bases between them. This CDR3 comprises 13 residues. Germline CDR1 reads SGHNT; CDR2 reads YYREEE (reference sequence). The CDR3 DNA sequence: TGTGCCAGCAGCTTGAACAGTAATGAAAAACTGTTTTTT. The encoded protein is CASSLNSNEKLFF.

This clone was picked up one time. This chain links TRBV5-4 with TRBJ1-1; tentative D call: TRBD1 (5 bases). The CDR3 has 14 amino acids. CDR1 SGHNT and CDR2 YYREEE come from the germline V gene (reference sequence). V was shortened by 4 bases and J by 5 bases, with 15 bases between the two germline ends. In nucleotides, the CDR3 is TGTGCCAGCAGCCCGGCGGGGGAAAGGACTGAAGCTTTCTTT. This sequence encodes CASSPAGERTEAFF.

V is TRBV6-1 and J is TRBJ1-2, with unresolved D. V was cut by 3 bases and J by 1 base, with 3 bases left in between. Germline-derived CDR1 and CDR2 are MNHNS and SASEGT. The CDR3 length is 12 residues. The CDR3 loop reads CASSDVNYGYTF. CDR3 bases: TGTGCCAGCAGTGACGTTAACTATGGCTACACCTTC.